At least ten counts were recorded for the clone carrying this TCR beta chain. What it recognizes is unknown. This entry belongs to a study of T-cell reconstitution after alpha-beta-depleted transplantation in children. Notes on the study in general: By one year post-transplant, T-cell counts and diversity largely arose from T cells that were newly produced. Alpha-beta T cells present about two months after transplant were reported to originate from several hundred expanded graft clones.

It was with unique molecular identifiers that the TCRbeta library was prepared. Each CDR3 protein gets one entry after TCRdb re-called the PCR reads with MiXCR. The data hold some 110,000 distinct CDR3 sequences, with 10% observed a single time. Germline V gene data show CDR1 as DFQATT and CDR2 as SNEGSKA (reference sequence). V was cut by 3 bases and J by 2 bases, with 12 bases left in between. The CDR3 length is 14 residues. This chain uses TRBV20-1 with TRBJ2-3; a possible D gene is TRBD2 (5 bases). This specimen was PBMCs, taken before TCRalphabeta/CD19-depleted stem cell transplant. This TCR was sampled from a boy aged 2 to 10 with acute lymphoblastic leukemia, due to receive a stem cell transplant. The CDR3 protein is CSARGDINTDTQYF. The CDR3 DNA follows: TGCAGTGCTAGGGGAGACATAAACACAGATACGCAGTATTTT.